The next 10 T cell receptor beta chains were all read from a single sample in a study of T cells in women clearing cervical HPV infection. Here immunoSEQ multiplex PCR was the method, and the copy in TCRdb shows in-frame clones only, minus some. The sample spans tens of thousands of clones; the ten largest clones claim 7.5% to 9.5%. Sequenced input: blood buffy coat. All receptors derive from a woman between 18 and 69 years old with a cervical HPV16 infection that either progressed to CIN3+ or cleared (not recorded which).

On this clone itself: The missing CDR3 end, 3 residues past where the read stops, is filled in from the germline J gene. The chain recombines TRBV5-6 with TRBJ1-3, with D possibly being TRBD1 (5 bases). The V and J ends lost 4 bases and 2 bases respectively, with 10 bases between them. The CDR3 is 14 residues long. CDR1 and CDR2 from the germline V gene are SGHDT and YYEEEE. CDR3 in amino acids: CASSVRVTGNTIYF. The sequenced CDR3 bases are TGTGCCAGCAGCGTCAGGGTGACTGGAAACACC.

Concerning this clone itself: The missing CDR3 end, 3 residues past where the read stops, is filled in from the germline J gene. The chain combines TRBV4-1 with TRBJ2-4, with 8 bases matching TRBD1. Germline V gene sequence: CDR1 MGHRA, CDR2 YSYEKL. The CDR3 contains 16 residues. The CDR3 loop is CASSQDRTGSNYGQYF. The sequenced part of the CDR3 DNA is TGCGCCAGCAGCCAAGACCGGACAGGGTCTAACTATGGT.

To note about this clone: The read gets to within 3 residues of the CDR3 end, and the germline J gene fills in the rest. The chain joins TRBV19 to TRBJ1-4; TRBD1 matches at 7 bases. V lost 2 bases and J lost 8; bases outside the gene matches: 5. The CDR3 runs 14 residues. Germline CDR1 and CDR2: LNHDA and SQIVND (reference sequence). Incomplete CDR3 DNA: TGTGCCAGTAGTATAAAGGGGGCGGGCGAAAAA. Its protein is CASSIKGAGEK. The full-length CDR3 reads as CASSIKGAGEKLFF.

With regard to this clone: The CDR3 extends 3 residues past the end of the read, so its final part is completed from the germline J gene. This chain joins TRBV7-2 and TRBJ1-4; 7 nucleotides align to TRBD1. The germline gives CDR1 SGHTA, CDR2 FQGNSA. The CDR3 runs 15 residues. With V trimmed by 5 bases and J by 7 bases, 10 bases remained unmatched. The CDR3 DNA, read in part, is TGTGCCAGCAGCCCGAGGGACAGCGGACGTGAAAAA. This codes for CASSPRDSGREK. Given in full, the CDR3 is CASSPRDSGREKLFF.

About this clone itself: The CDR3 end falls 3 residues outside the read, so it is completed with the germline J gene. The chain employs TRBV20-1 and TRBJ1-2; D is perhaps TRBD1 (6 bases). Germline CDR1 DFQATT, CDR2 SNEGSKA (reference sequence). This CDR3 contains 13 residues. Trimming left V 3 bases short and J 5 bases short, with 13 bases between. The CDR3 loop reads CSARPQGNYGYTF. The part of the CDR3 DNA that was read is TGCAGTGCTAGGCCCCAGGGGAATTATGGC.

Notes on this clone: The read terminates 3 residues ahead of where the CDR3 ends, so the germline J gene completes it. The V call is TRBV29-1, the J call TRBJ2-3; no clear D gene. CDR1 and CDR2 from the germline V gene are SQVTM and ANQGSEA. The CDR3 length is 14 residues. The germline V and J ends were trimmed by 5 bases and 5 bases, with 17 bases remaining between them. The chain's CDR3 is CSVILGQDGDTQYF. CDR3 DNA, as far as it was read: TGCAGCGTTATTCTTGGGCAGGATGGAGATACG.

Regarding this clone: The CDR3 end lies 3 residues beyond the end of the read and is filled in from the germline J gene. The rearrangement links TRBV7-2 to TRBJ2-3; the D gene is possibly TRBD1 (7 bases). The germline V gene encodes CDR1 SGHTA and CDR2 FQGNSA. The CDR3 runs 14 residues. The covered CDR3 bases are TGTGCCAGCAGCCCTAGACAGGGAGGTCAGCCG. It is translated as CASSPRQGGQP. The whole CDR3 sequence reads CASSPRQGGQPQYF.

Of note for this clone: The CDR3 end falls 3 residues outside the read, so it is completed with the germline J gene. This chain joins TRBV29-1 and TRBJ2-2; 9 bases are a match to TRBD2. The germline V gene has CDR1 SQVTM and CDR2 ANQGSEA. CDR3 length equals 13 residues. Trimming took 3 bases from V and 8 from J; bases not matched to a gene: 4. The CDR3 bases that were read are TGCAGCGTTGACCCTAGCGGGACTGGGGAG. This translates into CSVDPSGTGE. The entire CDR3 sequence reads CSVDPSGTGELFF.

To note about this clone: With the read ending 3 residues before the CDR3 end, the germline J gene is used to fill in that end. The chain recombines TRBV7-2 with TRBJ1-2, with 7 nucleotides matching TRBD1. CDR1 SGHTA and CDR2 FQGNSA come from the germline V gene. The CDR3 length is 14 residues. The CDR3 protein is CASSPRRDSKDYTF. The covered CDR3 bases are TGTGCCAGCAGCCCCCGCCGGGACAGCAAGGAC.

The sequenced CDR3 bases are TGTGCCAGCAGCTTACAGGGACAGGGGTCAACCAATGAG. Protein product: CASSLQGQGSTNE. The whole CDR3 sequence is CASSLQGQGSTNEQFF. The rearrangement uses TRBV7-3 and TRBJ2-1; 10 bases are a match to TRBD1. Read sequence stops 3 residues before the CDR3 end, and the germline J gene provides the missing end. V lost 2 bases, J lost 6 bases, and 7 bases stayed unmatched. Germline CDR1 and CDR2: SGHTA and FQGTGA. This CDR3 contains 16 residues.